This T cell receptor beta chain was sequenced in a study of shared clonotypes between healthy human individuals. Study details: Plates per donor: three CD4 naive, three CD4 memory, two CD8 naive, one CD8 memory.

General observations from the study: Clonotypes that were shared across a handful of donors made up around 5% of naive CD4 clonotypes.

Every one of the donors was a Caucasian adult that lived in Nashville, Tennessee. Comments on this clone: Its antigen is unknown.

Sequencing was performed with immunoSEQ multiplex PCR; in TCRdb, only in-frame clones are kept and a portion is missing. The repertoire holds about 380,000 clones, roughly 96% seen once, with about 0.32% in the top ten. This TCR was recovered from a man younger than 40 in good health. Sequencing was performed on memory CD8+ T cells sorted from blood. The sample's subset: CD45RO+ cells pooled with CCR7-negative TemRA cells.

CDR3 DNA: TGCGCCAGCAGCTTTGCCCCAGGGAGCGAGCAGTACTTC. Encoded protein: CASSFAPGSEQYF. The V and J genes are TRBV5-1 and TRBJ2-7; perhaps D is TRBD1 or TRBD2 (5 bases each). The CDR3 covers 13 residues. Germline values: CDR1 SGHRS, CDR2 YFSETQ. Trimming stripped 2 bases from V and 6 bases from J, with 12 bases between. The variable domain in full, with the rest retrieved from reference TRBV5-1 and TRBJ2-7, is KAGVTQTPRYLIKTRGQQVTLSCSPISGHRSVSWYQQTPGQGLQFLFEYFSETQRNKGNFPGRFSGRQFSNSRSEMNVSTLELGDSALYLCASSFAPGSEQYFGPGTRLTVT.